The 25 T cell receptor beta chains in this list originate from one sample, sequenced in a study of shared clonotypes between healthy human individuals. CD45RO-negative, CCR7-positively selected cells formed the naive CD8 fraction, excluding terminally differentiated effector memory CD45RA+ cells. The repertoire was sequenced with immunoSEQ multiplex PCR; TCRdb's copy has only in-frame clones and lacks some. The sample lists nearly 2 million clones, around 96% occurring once. Sequencing used naive CD8+ T cells sorted from blood. These receptors all stem from a young man in good health.

The gene calls are TRBV7-9 and TRBJ2-7; unclear D gene. Trimming left V 3 bases short and J 5 bases short, with 17 bases between. The germline CDR1 and CDR2 sequences are SEHNR and FQNEAQ (reference sequence). CDR3 size: 15 residues. CDR3 in amino acids: CASSLVGALNNEQYF. CDR3 bases: TGTGCCAGCAGCTTGGTGGGCGCTTTAAATAACGAGCAGTACTTC.

CDR3 sequence (DNA): TGCGCCAGCAGCCAAGAGGCCGAAAATCGTAATTCACCCCTCCACTTT. This sequence encodes CASSQEAENRNSPLHF. The chain joins TRBV5-1 to TRBJ1-6; no clear D. Germline CDR1 SGHRS, CDR2 YFSETQ. Trimming left V 4 bases short and J 6 bases short, with 17 bases between. CDR3 length equals 16 residues.

The V call is TRBV4-1, the J call TRBJ2-7; the match to TRBD2 covers 11 bases. The CDR3 is 15 residues long. The germline CDR1 and CDR2 sequences are MGHRA and YSYEKL. V trimming: 4 bases; J trimming: 6 bases; junction bases outside the gene matches: 8. CDR3 sequence: CASSPRLAGYSEQYF. The CDR3 DNA reads as TGCGCCAGCAGCCCGCGACTAGCGGGATATAGCGAGCAGTACTTC.

V gene TRBV28 combines with J gene TRBJ1-2; D perhaps matches TRBD1 (5 bases). The CDR3 is 15 amino acids. Trimming left V 3 bases short and J 5 bases short, with 16 bases between. Germline lookup yields CDR1 MDHEN and CDR2 SYDVKM. The CDR3, as DNA: TGTGCCAGCAGTTTGCAGGGACGTATTACTTATGGCTACACCTTC. It is translated as CASSLQGRITYGYTF.

This clone was observed a single time. The chain links TRBV29-1 to TRBJ2-7; D gene uncertain. Trimming cost V 0 bases and J 3 bases, with 9 bases left between them. Germline-derived CDR1 and CDR2 are SQVTM and ANQGSEA. This CDR3 spans 13 amino acids. The CDR3 reads CSVEDLEDYEQYF. Here the CDR3 DNA reads TGCAGCGTTGAAGATCTAGAAGACTACGAGCAGTACTTC.

V usage is TRBV7-8 and J usage is TRBJ2-3; TRBD2 might be the D (6 bases). V was shortened by 2 bases and J by 3 bases, with 12 bases between the two germline ends. The CDR3 contains 15 residues. Germline V gene data show CDR1 as SGHVS and CDR2 as FQNEAQ. The CDR3 bases are TGTGCCAGCAGCTTATCCGGAGGGCCGACAGATACGCAGTATTTT. Residues: CASSLSGGPTDTQYF.

This chain uses TRBV27 with TRBJ2-3; a possible D gene is TRBD1 (6 bases). The germline CDR1 and CDR2 sequences are MNHEY and SMNVEV (reference sequence). This CDR3 contains 14 residues. V was pared by 3 bases and J by 5 bases, with 12 bases between. The CDR3 loop is CASSFVQGKDTQYF. Here the CDR3 DNA reads TGTGCCAGCAGTTTTGTACAGGGTAAAGATACGCAGTATTTT.

This clone was observed a handful of times. V gene TRBV6-1 combines with J gene TRBJ1-6; D is unclear. Deletions cut 1 base from V and 10 bases from J, with 14 bases between. Per germline, CDR1 MNHNS and CDR2 SASEGT. The CDR3 covers 15 residues. The CDR3 here is CASSEESYPGSPLHF. The CDR3 DNA reads as TGTGCCAGCAGTGAAGAGTCCTACCCAGGATCACCCCTCCACTTT.

The chain is built from TRBV14 and TRBJ1-2; D is ambiguous. The CDR3 covers 13 residues. CDR1 is SGHDN and CDR2 is FVKESK in the germline V gene. V was pared by 6 bases and J by 6 bases, with 14 bases between. CDR3 residues: CASSPDLADGYTF. The CDR3 nucleotides are TGTGCCAGCAGTCCCGACTTGGCGGATGGCTACACCTTC.

This chain uses TRBV11-2 with TRBJ2-1, with 7 nucleotides matching TRBD2. Germline V lookup: CDR1 SGHAT, CDR2 FQNNGV. After removal of 1 base from V and 3 bases from J, the junction contained 6 bases not matched to a gene. The CDR3 runs to 16 residues. The CDR3 DNA sequence: TGTGCCAGCAGCTTAGCAGCGGGGCCTGGCTACAATGAGCAGTTCTTC. Amino acid sequence: CASSLAAGPGYNEQFF.

This chain joins TRBV11-2 and TRBJ2-7; TRBD2 is a possible D gene (5 bases). Looked up from germline, CDR1 is SGHAT and CDR2 is FQNNGV. The V end lost 5 bases, the J end lost 0 bases, and 11 bases lay between the germline ends. This CDR3 is 14 amino acids long. The CDR3 nucleotides are TGTGCCAGCAGCACGAGCGGACTCTCCTACGAGCAGTACTTC. Translating gives CASSTSGLSYEQYF.

The chain uses TRBV7-3 and TRBJ2-5, with TRBD2 matching over 10 bases. CDR3 size: 15 residues. V lost 5 bases, J lost 5 bases, and 8 bases stayed unmatched. Germline-derived CDR1 and CDR2 are SGHTA and FQGTGA. CDR3 region: CASSASGGAGETQYF. The CDR3, as DNA: TGTGCCAGCAGCGCCAGCGGGGGGGCCGGCGAGACCCAGTACTTC. Full variable domain (rest looked up from reference TRBV7-3 and TRBJ2-5): GAGVSQTPSNKVTEKGKYVELRCDPISGHTALYWYRQSLGQGPEFLIYFQGTGAADDSGLPNDRFFAVRPEGSVSTLKIQRTERGDSAVYLCASSASGGAGETQYFGPGTRLLVL.

V usage is TRBV13 and J usage is TRBJ2-3; weak D call: TRBD2 (5 bases). Germline assignment: CDR1 PRHDT and CDR2 FYEKMQ (reference sequence). This CDR3 comprises 15 residues. Deletions cut 5 bases from V and 5 bases from J, with 17 bases between. Here the CDR3 reads CASSPAGGSGDTQYF. The CDR3 DNA reads as TGTGCCAGCAGCCCGGCCGGCGGGTCGGGAGATACGCAGTATTTT.

The chain couples TRBV5-1 to TRBJ2-7, with D perhaps matching TRBD2 (6 bases). The CDR3 covers 15 residues. Between the trimmed V and J ends, which lost 2 bases and 4 bases, there was a span of 16 bases. Germline V lookup: CDR1 SGHRS, CDR2 YFSETQ. The CDR3 loop is CASSFSGTPYYEQYF. The CDR3 coding sequence is TGCGCCAGCAGCTTCTCCGGGACTCCCTATTACGAGCAGTACTTC. Complete variable domain (other parts from reference TRBV5-1 and TRBJ2-7): KAGVTQTPRYLIKTRGQQVTLSCSPISGHRSVSWYQQTPGQGLQFLFEYFSETQRNKGNFPGRFSGRQFSNSRSEMNVSTLELGDSALYLCASSFSGTPYYEQYFGPGTRLTVT.

The chain has TRBV6-1 and TRBJ2-1; 10 bases fit TRBD2. Trimming at V came to 4 bases and at J to 8 bases, leaving 14 bases not matched to a gene. CDR1 and CDR2 (germline): MNHNS, SASEGT. The CDR3 loop spans 17 amino acids. The CDR3 is CASSGTSGLAGVDEQFF. CDR3 in DNA: TGTGCCAGCAGTGGAACTTCAGGGCTAGCGGGAGTGGATGAGCAGTTCTTC.

The rearrangement joins TRBV4-1 to TRBJ2-3, with a weak D call TRBD2 (6 bases). Germline V CDR1 and CDR2: MGHRA, YSYEKL. The CDR3 covers 14 residues. V lost 5 bases to trimming and J lost 2 bases, with 11 bases between them. The DNA of the CDR3 is TGCGCCAGCAGCTTAGCGGAATCCACAGATACGCAGTATTTT. Translated: CASSLAESTDTQYF.

This clone was picked up one time. Other DNA sequences in the same sample also yield this CDR3. The V gene is TRBV6-5, the J gene TRBJ2-5; D possibly matches TRBD1 or TRBD2 (5 bases each). Germline V gives CDR1 MNHEY, CDR2 SVGAGI. V gave up 5 bases and J gave up 2 bases, with 12 bases separating them. This CDR3 is built from 14 residues. In DNA form, the CDR3 reads TGTGCCAGCAGTCCCGGGACGGTTCAAGAGACCCAGTACTTC. Translation: CASSPGTVQETQYF.

The rearrangement joins TRBV7-9 to TRBJ2-1; D gene unclear. V was shortened by 1 base and J by 16 bases, with 14 bases between the two germline ends. Germline V lookup: CDR1 SEHNR, CDR2 FQNEAQ (reference sequence). The CDR3 length is 12 residues. CDR3 coding DNA: TGTGCCAGCAGCTTAGGGCTGCCGACATCCTTCTTC. Its translation is CASSLGLPTSFF. Variable domain in full (rest from reference TRBV7-9 and TRBJ2-1): DTGVSQNPRHKITKRGQNVTFRCDPISEHNRLYWYRQTLGQGPEFLTYFQNEAQLEKSRLLSDRFSAERPKGSFSTLEIQRTEQGDSAMYLCASSLGLPTSFFGPGTRLTVL.

This clone occurred once. The chain employs TRBV7-2 and TRBJ2-5; the match to TRBD2 covers 11 bases. Germline CDR1 is SGHTA and CDR2 is FQGNSA. There are 16 residues in the CDR3. The ends lost 7 bases at V and 4 bases at J; junction bases unmatched: 11. The CDR3 region is CASTSYLGTSGETQYF. Here the CDR3 DNA reads TGTGCCAGCACCTCCTACCTCGGGACTAGCGGAGAGACCCAGTACTTC.

The genes are TRBV5-3 and TRBJ1-6, with D perhaps TRBD1 (6 bases). TRBV5-3 is known as an ORF, though its function is uncertain. This CDR3 is built from 13 residues. The V end lost 6 bases, the J end lost 9 bases, and 13 bases lay between the germline ends. In DNA form, the CDR3 reads TGTGCCAGAAAGGTGGGCAGGGGTTCACCCCTCCACTTT. Encoded protein: CARKVGRGSPLHF.

The V gene is TRBV7-9, the J gene TRBJ1-1, with D uncertain. The germline V gene has CDR1 SEHNR and CDR2 FQNEAQ (reference sequence). The CDR3 extends over 15 amino acids. The ends were cut back, 1 base at V and 3 bases at J, with 12 bases in the middle. CDR3 sequence (DNA): TGTGCCAGCAGCTTAGTGGGAATTGAGGACACTGAAGCTTTCTTT. Its protein product is CASSLVGIEDTEAFF.

V gene TRBV9 combines with J gene TRBJ1-5, with D uncertain. Germline V gene lookup returns CDR1 SGDLS and CDR2 YYNGEE. The CDR3 covers 13 residues. With 0 bases removed from V and 6 bases from J, the gap between germline ends came to 7 bases. CDR3 DNA sequence: TGTGCCAGCAGCGTAGATGGATTTCAGCCCCAGCATTTT. Translating gives CASSVDGFQPQHF.

This sequence joins TRBV23-1 and TRBJ2-4; D may be TRBD1 (5 bases). TRBV23-1 is assigned to the ORF class and has an uncertain function. The CDR3 consists of 16 residues. V gave up 2 bases and J gave up 9 bases, with 20 bases separating them. In DNA form, the CDR3 reads TGCGCCAGCAGTCAAGCCGTAGGCAGGGTTGGTGGCATTCAGTACTTC. Its translation: CASSQAVGRVGGIQYF.

On this clone itself: The sample contains more than one DNA sequence encoding this CDR3. The chain employs TRBV5-1 and TRBJ2-1; 10 bases are a match to TRBD2. The CDR3 contains 15 residues. The V gene end was trimmed by 2 bases and the J gene end by 3 bases; junction bases not matched to a gene: 2. Germline V CDR1 and CDR2: SGHRS, YFSETQ. CDR3: CASSLAGGGYNEQFF. The CDR3 DNA reads TGCGCCAGCAGCTTAGCGGGAGGGGGCTACAATGAGCAGTTCTTC. Using reference TRBV5-1 and TRBJ2-1 for the parts outside the CDR3, the full variable domain is KAGVTQTPRYLIKTRGQQVTLSCSPISGHRSVSWYQQTPGQGLQFLFEYFSETQRNKGNFPGRFSGRQFSNSRSEMNVSTLELGDSALYLCASSLAGGGYNEQFFGPGTRLTVL.

The chain joins TRBV4-3 to TRBJ2-7, with 10 bases that match TRBD2. The CDR3 has 14 residues. Losses at the gene ends were 5 bases for V and 2 bases for J; bases not matched to a gene: 3. Germline V lookup: CDR1 LGHNA, CDR2 YSLEER. For the CDR3, the DNA is TGCGCCAGCAGCTTCACTAGCGGGACCTACGAGCAGTACTTC. Encoded protein: CASSFTSGTYEQYF.